One TCR beta chain is described in this entry. This sample was taken from a study of blood T cell repertoires in COVID-19. In the source study's methods: Nucleated cell counts were estimated from reference gene primer amplification. Some clones are missing from TCRdb's copy, which holds only in-frame ones; the method was immunoSEQ multiplex PCR. That table supplies the V and J calls and clone size; D and trimming were determined from the DNA. The sample has about 300,000 clones, approximately 91% seen once; the top ten hold 1.7%. The trim removed 0 bases at V and 5 bases at J, leaving 5 bases unmatched. Germline CDR1 and CDR2: SGDLS and YYNGEE. The CDR3 runs 15 residues.

The rearrangement links TRBV9 to TRBJ2-3; 8 nucleotides match TRBD2. The TCR sequence derives from a woman aged 40-49 years who had recovered from COVID-19. The source material was PBMCs or T cells enriched from blood (not recorded which). CDR3 nucleotide sequence: TGTGCCAGCAGCGTAGGTCCGGGAGGGCAAGATACGCAGTATTTT. The encoded protein is CASSVGPGGQDTQYF.